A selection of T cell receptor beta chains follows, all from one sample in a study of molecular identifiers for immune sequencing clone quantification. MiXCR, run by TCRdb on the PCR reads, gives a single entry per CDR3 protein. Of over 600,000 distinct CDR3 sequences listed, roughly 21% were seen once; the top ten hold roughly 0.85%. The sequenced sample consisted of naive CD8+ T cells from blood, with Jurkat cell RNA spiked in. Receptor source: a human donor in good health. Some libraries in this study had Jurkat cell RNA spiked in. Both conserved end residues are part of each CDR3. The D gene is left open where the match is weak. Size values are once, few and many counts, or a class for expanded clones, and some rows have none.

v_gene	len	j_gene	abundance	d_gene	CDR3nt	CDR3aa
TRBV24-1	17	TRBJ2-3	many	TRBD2	TGTGCCACCAGTGATTGGGGACTAGCGGGACGCACAGATACGCAGTATTTT	CATSDWGLAGRTDTQYF
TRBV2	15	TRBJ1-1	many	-	TGTGCCAGCAGCAAGTATACCCAGGGGAACACTGAAGCTTTCTTT	CASSKYTQGNTEAFF
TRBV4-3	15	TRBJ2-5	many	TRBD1	TGCGCCAGCAGCCAAGATTGGGACAGGGCAGAGACCCAGTACTTC	CASSQDWDRAETQYF
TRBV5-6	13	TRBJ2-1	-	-	TGTGCCAGCAACCCTAGCCTAATTAATGAGCAGTTCTTC	CASNPSLINEQFF
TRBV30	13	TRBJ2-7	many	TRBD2	TGTGCCTGGAGTCCCGGGACTAGCATCGAGCAGTACTTC	CAWSPGTSIEQYF
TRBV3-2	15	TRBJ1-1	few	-	TGTGCCAGCAGCCAAGGCTGTCCCATGAACACTGAAGCTTTCTTT	CASSQGCPMNTEAFF
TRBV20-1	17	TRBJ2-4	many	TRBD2	TGCAGTGCCGAGCCGGGACTAGCGGGAGTTACCAAAAACATTCAGTACTTC	CSAEPGLAGVTKNIQYF
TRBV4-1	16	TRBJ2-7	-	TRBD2	TGCGCCAGCAGCCAAGTGGGACTAGCGGGAGTTTGGGAGCAGTACTTC	CASSQVGLAGVWEQYF
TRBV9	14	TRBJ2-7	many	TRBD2	TGTGCCAGCAGCGTAGATAAGCGGGGAGACGAGCAGTACTTC	CASSVDKRGDEQYF
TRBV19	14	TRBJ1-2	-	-	TGTGCCAGTAGCTTCCAGAACTCCAACTATGGCTACACCTTC	CASSFQNSNYGYTF
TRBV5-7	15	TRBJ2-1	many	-	TGTGCCAGCAGCTTAATGGGGGCGGGATACAATGAGCAGTTCTTC	CASSLMGAGYNEQFF
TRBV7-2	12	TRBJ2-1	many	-	TGTGCCAGCAGCTTTTTAGGGTTTGAGCAGTTCTTC	CASSFLGFEQFF
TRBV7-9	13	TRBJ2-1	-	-	TGTGCCAGCAGCACCTGGGGGACATATGAGCGGTTCTTC	CASSTWGTYERFF
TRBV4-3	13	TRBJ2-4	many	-	TGCGCCAGCAGCCAAGAGCCCCAAAACATTCAGTACTTC	CASSQEPQNIQYF
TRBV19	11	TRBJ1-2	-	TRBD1	TGTGCCAGCCTGACAGGGCACGGCTACACCTTC	CASLTGHGYTF
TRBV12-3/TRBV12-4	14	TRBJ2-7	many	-	TGTGCCAGCAGTTTCGGCCTTGGCCGAGTCGAGCAGTACTTC	CASSFGLGRVEQYF
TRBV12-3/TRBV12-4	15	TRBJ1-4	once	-	TGTGACAGCAGTTCTGCGGGACAATCGCAAGAAAAACTGTTTTTT	CDSSSAGQSQEKLFF
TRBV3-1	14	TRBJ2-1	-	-	TGTGCCAGCAGCCAACGGGGCCCGGGGAATGAGCAGTTCTTC	CASSQRGPGNEQFF
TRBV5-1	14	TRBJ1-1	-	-	TGCGCCAGCAGCGCCCCCGGGGGGGGGGCTGAAGCTTCCTTT	CASSAPGGGAEASF
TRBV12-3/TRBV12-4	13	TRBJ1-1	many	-	TGTGCCAGCAGTTCCCCAGGGGACGCTGAAGCTTTCTTT	CASSSPGDAEAFF
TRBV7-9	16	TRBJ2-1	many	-	TGTGCCAGCAGCTTAGTTCAGGGGCCCTCCTACAATGAGCAGTTCTTC	CASSLVQGPSYNEQFF
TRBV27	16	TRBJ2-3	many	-	TGTGCCAGCAGGGACGGGACCATCGCCAATCCAGATACGCAGTATTTT	CASRDGTIANPDTQYF
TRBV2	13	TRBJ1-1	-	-	TGTGCCAGCAGGAGCAGGGGATTCACTGAAGCTTTCTTT	CASRSRGFTEAFF
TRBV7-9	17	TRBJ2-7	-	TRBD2	TGTGCCAGCAGCTCAACCCTGACTAGCGGACGTTCCTACGAGCAGTACTTC	CASSSTLTSGRSYEQYF
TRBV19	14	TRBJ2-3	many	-	TGTGCCAGTAGTATGGTCGCTGGCTCAGATACGCAGTATTTT	CASSMVAGSDTQYF
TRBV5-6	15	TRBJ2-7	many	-	TGTGCCAGCAGCTTGGGCTCCGGGCGGAGATACGAGCAGTACTTC	CASSLGSGRRYEQYF
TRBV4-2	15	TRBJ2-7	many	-	TGTGCCAGCAGCCAAGGCAGGGGCCCTCTGGGGGAGCAGTACTTC	CASSQGRGPLGEQYF
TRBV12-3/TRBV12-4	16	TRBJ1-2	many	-	TGTGCCAGCAGTTTGGGCCGGGCCCAGGGAATTCGAGGCTACACCTTC	CASSLGRAQGIRGYTF
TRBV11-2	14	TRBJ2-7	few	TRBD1	TGTGCCAGCAGCTACGGGACAGCAGCCTACGAGCAGTACTTC	CASSYGTAAYEQYF
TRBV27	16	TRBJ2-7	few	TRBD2	TGTGCCAGCAGTTTCCTGCGGGGACTAGAGCGAAACGAGCAGTACTTC	CASSFLRGLERNEQYF
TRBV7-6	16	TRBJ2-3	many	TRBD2	TGTGCCAGCAGCTTAGGTCTAGCGGGAGTCGCAGATACGCAGTATTTT	CASSLGLAGVADTQYF
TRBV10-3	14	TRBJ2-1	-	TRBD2	TGTGCCATCGGCGGGACTAGCGGGATATATGAGCAGTTCTTC	CAIGGTSGIYEQFF
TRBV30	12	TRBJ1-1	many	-	TGTGCCTGCCGGGGAGGATACACTGAAGCTTTCTTT	CACRGGYTEAFF